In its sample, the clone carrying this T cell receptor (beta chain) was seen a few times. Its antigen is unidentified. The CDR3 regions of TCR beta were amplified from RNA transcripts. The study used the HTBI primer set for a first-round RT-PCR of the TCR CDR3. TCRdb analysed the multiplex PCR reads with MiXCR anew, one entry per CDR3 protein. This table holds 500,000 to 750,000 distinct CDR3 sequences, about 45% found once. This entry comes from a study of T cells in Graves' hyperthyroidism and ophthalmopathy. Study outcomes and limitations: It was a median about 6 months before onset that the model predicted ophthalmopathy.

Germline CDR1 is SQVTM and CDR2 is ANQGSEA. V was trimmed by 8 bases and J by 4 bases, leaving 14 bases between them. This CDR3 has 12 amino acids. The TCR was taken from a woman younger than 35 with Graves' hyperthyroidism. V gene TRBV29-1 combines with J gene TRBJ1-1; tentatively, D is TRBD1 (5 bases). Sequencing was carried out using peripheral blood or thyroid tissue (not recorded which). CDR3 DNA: TGCAGCTTGGGGGACGGGGCCACTGAAGCTTTCTTT. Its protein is CSLGDGATEAFF.